There are a few counts of the clone carrying this T cell receptor (beta chain). The antigen remains unidentified. It was with 60 Vbeta and 13 Jbeta primers that the PCR ran. Original processing notes: An analysis performed later counted roughly 79 million unique TCR beta chains (roughly 9.9 million of them shared). Measured with immunoSEQ multiplex PCR; TCRdb has only the in-frame clones, and not every one. V, J and clone size are those of that table, while D and trimming were read from the DNA. The table lists about 200,000 clones, about four fifths of them singletons. The sample originates from a study of cytomegalovirus exposure and HLA in healthy donors. The CDR3 has 15 amino acids. The V gene end was trimmed by 1 base and the J gene end by 7 bases; junction bases not matched to a gene: 9. In germline, CDR1 is LNHNV, CDR2 YYDKDF (reference sequence). Regarding the study as a whole: Follow-up analysis later connected one missense variant in DCLRE1C with trimming of TCR beta V- and J-genes. A prior analysis recorded that most TCR beta V segments were productive about 90% or about 30% of the time.

V usage is TRBV15 and J usage is TRBJ1-2, with 7 nucleotides matching TRBD1. This clonotype was obtained from a girl under 18 in good health and CMV-seropositive. Sample: PBMCs. The CDR3 reads CATSRVPGQVLGYTF. As DNA, the CDR3 is TGTGCCACCAGCAGAGTCCCCGGACAGGTCCTTGGCTACACCTTC.